Following are 32 T cell receptor beta chains from one sample sequenced in a study of blood T cell repertoires in COVID-19. The data were produced by immunoSEQ multiplex PCR, yet TCRdb's version contains in-frame clones alone and is incomplete. The data hold fewer than 300,000 clones, with almost 85% observed a single time. The sequenced material came from peripheral blood. These receptors originate from a man aged 50-59 years with active or convalescent COVID-19.

The chain links TRBV19 to TRBJ2-2; 7 bases align to TRBD2. Germline CDR1 reads LNHDA; CDR2 reads SQIVND (reference sequence). This CDR3 has 16 amino acids. The J segment lost 4 bases and the V segment lost 3 bases, leaving 8 bases of the junction unmatched. The CDR3 region has the DNA TGTGCCAGTAGTATGATTGCGGGAGATGTCACCGGGGAGCTGTTTTTT. Protein product: CASSMIAGDVTGELFF.

The rearrangement links TRBV6-2 or TRBV6-3 to TRBJ2-3; 7 positions match TRBD1. Germline CDR1 is MNHEY and CDR2 is SVGEGT. The length of the CDR3 is 19 residues. V lost 2 bases to trimming and J lost 0 bases; unmatched junction nucleotides: 14. The CDR3 spells CASSYERSNRGPSTDTQYF. The CDR3 coding sequence is TGTGCCAGCAGTTACGAGAGATCCAACAGGGGTCCTAGCACAGATACGCAGTATTTT.

V usage is TRBV10-1 and J usage is TRBJ1-1; D uncertain. The CDR3 consists of 13 residues. Looked up from germline, CDR1 is WNHNN and CDR2 is SYGVQD (reference sequence). The V and J ends lost 2 bases and 1 base respectively, with 5 bases between them. DNA for the CDR3: TGCGCCAGCAGTGAGCGGGGGAACACTGAAGCTTTCTTT. Translating it yields CASSERGNTEAFF.

V and J are TRBV7-9 and TRBJ2-7, with 9 bases that match TRBD1. V was clipped by 4 bases and J by 6 bases; unmatched bases: 1. Germline values: CDR1 SEHNR, CDR2 FQNEAQ (reference sequence). CDR3 length: 12 residues. The CDR3 here is CASSSTGGEQYF. As DNA, the CDR3 is TGTGCCAGCAGCTCGACAGGGGGCGAGCAGTACTTC.

J is TRBJ2-1 and V is TRBV12-5, with 8 bases that match TRBD2. V was clipped by 3 bases and J by 13 bases; unmatched bases: 8. Germline lookup yields CDR1 LGHNT and CDR2 FRNRAP. This CDR3 comprises 13 residues. The CDR3 DNA follows: TGTGCTAGTGGTTTCTCCTCCGGGACTAGTCAGTTCTTC. This sequence encodes CASGFSSGTSQFF.

The rearrangement uses TRBV19 and TRBJ2-7; 9 bases map to TRBD1. Per the germline V gene, CDR1 is LNHDA and CDR2 is SQIVND (reference sequence). V dropped 5 bases and J dropped 5; count of bases not matched to a gene: 7. The CDR3 is 14 residues long. The CDR3 reads CASSLRTGVNEQYF. CDR3 DNA: TGTGCCAGTAGTCTTAGGACAGGGGTCAACGAGCAGTACTTC.

This chain joins TRBV9 and TRBJ2-7; possible D gene TRBD1, 5 bases. The ends were cut back, 4 bases at V and 3 bases at J, with 14 bases in the middle. CDR3 length equals 14 residues. From germline, CDR1 is SGDLS and CDR2 YYNGEE. This CDR3 is CASSPTGQGYEQYF. The CDR3 DNA reads TGTGCCAGCAGCCCCACCGGTCAGGGCTACGAGCAGTACTTC.

The genes are TRBV2 and TRBJ2-7; no clear D. CDR1 and CDR2 from the germline V gene are SNHLY and FYNNEI. This CDR3 is 12 amino acids long. V lost 6 bases, J lost 3 bases, and 9 bases lay in between. CDR3 sequence (DNA): TGTGCCAGCAGCCAGACGGGCTACGAGCAGTACTTC. Translation gives CASSQTGYEQYF.

The chain has TRBV19 and TRBJ1-1; D is unclear. The V gene's germline CDR1 is LNHDA and CDR2 SQIVND (reference sequence). The V gene lost 5 bases and the J gene lost 1 base, with 8 bases spanning the gap. CDR3 length: 13 amino acids. In DNA, the CDR3 is TGTGCCAGTAGTGCGGGCCCGAACACTGAAGCTTTCTTT. This translates into CASSAGPNTEAFF.

This clone was seen a few times. The same CDR3 arises from other DNA sequences in this sample as well. This chain uses TRBV29-1 with TRBJ1-1; D might be TRBD1 (6 bases). Germline CDR1 is SQVTM and CDR2 is ANQGSEA. This CDR3 has 12 residues. Trimming shortened V by 6 bases and J by 1 base, and 9 bases separated the two germline ends. CDR3 protein: CSVGQTNTEAFF. The CDR3 coding sequence is TGCAGCGTAGGACAGACGAACACTGAAGCTTTCTTT. Together with reference TRBV29-1 and TRBJ1-1, the CDR3 gives the full variable domain: SAVISQKPSRDICQRGTSLTIQCQVDSQVTMMFWYRQQPGQSLTLIATANQGSEATYESGFVIDKFPISRPNLTFSTLTVSNMSPEDSSIYLCSVGQTNTEAFFGQGTRLTVV.

For this clone: Other DNA variants within this sample encode the same CDR3. The gene calls are TRBV5-1 and TRBJ2-5; 7 nucleotides line up with TRBD2. Germline V gene sequence: CDR1 SGHRS, CDR2 YFSETQ. The CDR3 is 14 residues long. J gave up 2 bases and V 0 bases, and 1 base lay outside the gene matches. The CDR3 DNA is TGCGCCAGCAGCTTGGGAGCGGGACAAGAGACCCAGTACTTC. Translated, it gives CASSLGAGQETQYF.

V usage is TRBV5-1 and J usage is TRBJ2-6; maybe TRBD2 (5 bases). Germline V gives CDR1 SGHRS, CDR2 YFSETQ. V shed 4 bases and J shed 2 bases, with 7 bases lying between them. There are 14 residues in the CDR3. CDR3 region: CASSIGTGANVLTF. The CDR3, as DNA: TGCGCCAGCAGCATCGGGACTGGGGCCAACGTCCTGACTTTC. Combining the CDR3 with reference TRBV5-1 and TRBJ2-6 gives the whole variable domain KAGVTQTPRYLIKTRGQQVTLSCSPISGHRSVSWYQQTPGQGLQFLFEYFSETQRNKGNFPGRFSGRQFSNSRSEMNVSTLELGDSALYLCASSIGTGANVLTFGAGSRLTVL.

The chain is built from TRBV28 and TRBJ2-1, with 8 nucleotides matching TRBD1. Trimming cost V 6 bases and J 7 bases; bases outside gene matches: 14. The CDR3 is made up of 16 amino acids. From germline, CDR1 is MDHEN and CDR2 SYDVKM. The CDR3 bases are TGTGCCAGCAGCCCTGGGGGCCGGAGACAGGGGAATGAGCAGTTCTTC. It encodes CASSPGGRRQGNEQFF.

CDR3 loop: CASSHPGSNNEQFF. Here the CDR3 DNA reads TGCGCCAGCAGCCACCCAGGCAGTAACAATGAGCAGTTCTTC. The gene calls are TRBV4-1 and TRBJ2-1; D unresolved. V lost 3 bases and J lost 5, with 11 bases in between. The germline V gene has CDR1 MGHRA and CDR2 YSYEKL. The CDR3 length is 14 residues.

With respect to this clone: The sample holds other DNA sequences that translate to the same CDR3. The genes are TRBV19 and TRBJ1-6; the match to TRBD1 covers 7 bases. V gave up 0 bases and J gave up 7 bases; unmatched junction bases: 0. The CDR3 totals 14 residues. From germline, CDR1 is LNHDA and CDR2 SQIVND (reference sequence). The DNA for the CDR3 is TGTGCCAGTAGTATAGACAGGGGGAATTCACCCCTCCACTTT. It translates to CASSIDRGNSPLHF.

The chain combines TRBV24-1 with TRBJ2-1; D might be TRBD2 (6 bases). V dropped 4 bases and J dropped 4 bases, with 22 bases sitting between them. Germline lookup yields CDR1 KGHDR and CDR2 SFDVKD. The CDR3 loop spans 18 amino acids. The CDR3 nucleotides are TGTGCCACCAGTGACCCATCAACCGGGACTGCAAGTTACAATGAGCAGTTCTTC. It encodes CATSDPSTGTASYNEQFF.

This clone was recorded only once. The chain links TRBV30 to TRBJ2-7; possibly TRBD2 for D (6 bases). CDR3 length: 13 residues. CDR1 GTSNPN and CDR2 SVGIG come from the germline V gene (reference sequence). The V and J ends lost 1 base and 3 bases respectively, with 10 bases between them. The CDR3 here is CAWSGGVNYEQYF. CDR3 coding DNA: TGTGCCTGGAGTGGGGGGGTCAACTACGAGCAGTACTTC. Drawing the rest from reference TRBV30 and TRBJ2-7, the complete variable domain is SQTIHQWPATLVQPVGSPLSLECTVEGTSNPNLYWYRQAAGRGLQLLFYSVGIGQISSEVPQNLSASRPQDRQFILSSKKLLLSDSGFYLCAWSGGVNYEQYFGPGTRLTVT.

The V and J genes are TRBV6-2 or TRBV6-3 and TRBJ2-2, with 12 bases identical to TRBD2. The CDR3 extends over 19 amino acids. The V segment lost 0 bases and the J segment 2 bases; nucleotides outside the gene matches: 7. Germline CDR1 reads MNHEY; CDR2 reads SVGEGT. The CDR3 here is CASSYSKVGLAGNTGELFF. For the CDR3, the DNA is TGTGCCAGCAGTTACTCGAAAGTAGGACTAGCGGGAAACACCGGGGAGCTGTTTTTT.

The J gene is TRBJ2-7, the V gene TRBV6-5; TRBD2 agrees at 8 bases. The CDR3 totals 12 residues. Germline assignment: CDR1 MNHEY and CDR2 SVGAGI. With V trimmed by 6 bases and J by 6 bases, 4 bases remained unmatched. The CDR3 DNA sequence: TGTGCCAGCAGGACAACTAGCGGCGAGCAGTACTTC. Translating it yields CASRTTSGEQYF.

The gene calls are TRBV9 and TRBJ1-1; D may be TRBD1 (5 bases). The CDR3 spans 14 residues. V was clipped by 2 bases and J by 3 bases, with 11 bases between them. Germline CDR1 and CDR2: SGDLS and YYNGEE. The CDR3 sequence: CASSVAQGDTEAFF. Here the CDR3 DNA reads TGTGCCAGCAGCGTGGCACAAGGGGACACTGAAGCTTTCTTT.

A few counts support this clone. The chain links TRBV7-3 to TRBJ2-1; D not resolved. This CDR3 contains 15 residues. Germline V lookup: CDR1 SGHTA, CDR2 FQGTGA. V was clipped by 11 bases and J by 1 base, with 18 bases between them. The CDR3 nucleotides read TGTGCCCAAACGGCGGTGGCTCCGTCCTACAATGAGCAGTTCTTC. Encoded protein: CAQTAVAPSYNEQFF.

V usage is TRBV7-2 and J usage is TRBJ2-1; 8 nucleotides align to TRBD2. V was pared by 5 bases and J by 8 bases, with 17 bases of the junction left unmatched. The V gene's germline CDR1 is SGHTA and CDR2 FQGNSA. The CDR3 is 17 residues long. In DNA form, the CDR3 reads TGTGCCAGCAGCCAACCTGCCGGGACTAGGTGGAGAGATGAGCAGTTCTTC. Its protein is CASSQPAGTRWRDEQFF.

The gene calls are TRBV5-1 and TRBJ1-4, with D uncertain. CDR1 and CDR2 from the germline V gene are SGHRS and YFSETQ. V shed 7 bases and J shed 0 bases, with 10 bases lying between them. There are 14 residues in the CDR3. This chain's CDR3 is CASGHTSTNEKLFF. For the CDR3, the DNA is TGCGCCAGCGGTCACACATCAACTAATGAAAAACTGTTTTTT.

The gene calls are TRBV27 and TRBJ2-5, with D possibly being TRBD2 (7 bases). This CDR3 has 14 residues. Deletions cut 3 bases from V and 9 bases from J, with 17 bases between. Germline loops: CDR1 MNHEY, CDR2 SMNVEV (reference sequence). The CDR3 spells CASSLEKGGGAQYF. DNA for the CDR3: TGTGCCAGCAGTTTGGAAAAGGGCGGGGGCGCCCAGTACTTC.

The gene calls are TRBV2 and TRBJ1-6, with TRBD1 matching over 11 bases. Per the germline V gene, CDR1 is SNHLY and CDR2 is FYNNEI. With V trimmed by 8 bases and J by 14 bases, 11 bases remained unmatched. The CDR3 sequence is 14 residues long. CDR3: CASWGQGGNLALHF. The CDR3 DNA follows: TGTGCCAGCTGGGGACAGGGGGGAAATCTGGCCCTCCACTTT.

The rearrangement links TRBV28 to TRBJ1-5, with unresolved D. Trimming cost V 3 bases and J 4 bases, with 13 bases left between them. CDR3 length equals 15 residues. CDR1 MDHEN and CDR2 SYDVKM come from the germline V gene. CDR3 sequence reads: CASSFRATMNQPQHF. In DNA, the CDR3 is TGTGCCAGCAGTTTTCGAGCCACGATGAATCAGCCCCAGCATTTT.

The J gene is TRBJ1-1, the V gene TRBV27, with 8 nucleotides matching TRBD1. The CDR3 runs to 15 residues. The germline V gene has CDR1 MNHEY and CDR2 SMNVEV (reference sequence). V lost 3 bases and J lost 5; bases outside the gene matches: 8. CDR3 protein: CASSFAGGAGTEAFF. The DNA of the CDR3 is TGTGCCAGCAGTTTCGCAGGGGGCGCCGGAACTGAAGCTTTCTTT.

The chain has TRBV6-5 and TRBJ2-7, with TRBD1 matching over 9 bases. V was pared by 5 bases and J by 2 bases, with 7 bases of the junction left unmatched. The CDR3 runs to 15 residues. The germline CDR1 and CDR2 sequences are MNHEY and SVGAGI. The CDR3 here is CASSPRTGATYEQYF. In DNA form, the CDR3 reads TGTGCCAGCAGTCCTCGGACAGGGGCGACCTACGAGCAGTACTTC.

The chain joins TRBV19 to TRBJ2-4, with D perhaps TRBD2 (6 bases). The CDR3 has 15 amino acids. Trimming took 5 bases from V and 8 from J, leaving 19 bases between them. Germline V gene data show CDR1 as LNHDA and CDR2 as SQIVND (reference sequence). CDR3 sequence (DNA): TGTGCCAGTAGTCTCCGGGGCGGGTCGGGGGACATTCAGTACTTC. This translates into CASSLRGGSGDIQYF.

This clone was counted a few times. The V gene is TRBV4-1, the J gene TRBJ2-7; no reliable D call. CDR3 length: 14 amino acids. Trimming pared 4 bases from V and 3 bases from J, leaving 13 bases between. In germline, CDR1 is MGHRA, CDR2 YSYEKL. The CDR3 sequence: CASSPLWAVYEQYF. CDR3 nucleotides: TGCGCCAGCAGCCCCTTGTGGGCAGTCTACGAGCAGTACTTC.

The rearrangement links TRBV28 to TRBJ2-7; D not certain. The CDR3 loop spans 16 amino acids. V was shortened by 5 bases and J by 2 bases, with 19 bases between the two germline ends. CDR1 and CDR2 from the germline V gene are MDHEN and SYDVKM. CDR3 bases: TGTGCCAGCAGTCCCCTAGACCACGAGAATCCCTACGAGCAGTACTTC. Translating it yields CASSPLDHENPYEQYF.

The CDR3 sequence: CASSLSGRAGDTQYF. The CDR3 nucleotides are TGTGCCAGCAGTTTGAGCGGGAGGGCCGGAGATACGCAGTATTTT. V gene TRBV5-8 combines with J gene TRBJ2-3; 10 bases map to TRBD2. Germline trimming cut 5 bases from V and 5 bases from J; bases unmatched to any gene: 8. Germline V gives CDR1 SGHTS, CDR2 YDEGEE. The CDR3 has 15 amino acids.